The entry below describes one TCR beta chain. Its specificity is unknown. In the naive CD8 group, cells lacked CD45RO and were positively selected for CCR7, so terminally differentiated effector memory CD45RA+ cells were left out. These data originate in a study of shared clonotypes between healthy human individuals. Turning to the study itself: Every donor yielded three CD4 naive, three CD4 memory, two CD8 naive and one CD8 memory plate.

Per the germline V gene, CDR1 is MNHEY and CDR2 is SMNVEV (reference sequence). The CDR3 is made up of 14 amino acids. Trimming took 3 bases from V and 6 from J; bases not matched to a gene: 5. Study observations and caveats: Investigators expected sequencing depth to affect clonotype sharing among donors. On the whole, naive subsets had larger estimated richness than memory subsets had.

The table came from immunoSEQ multiplex PCR; TCRdb's copy has only in-frame clones and leaves some out. The sample includes some 2.1 million clones, 93% seen only once; the top ten take 1.5% to 2%. The sample was naive CD8+ T cells from PBMCs. The chain couples TRBV27 to TRBJ1-2; 9 bases line up with TRBD1. This sequence originates from a man aged 18 to 30 in good health. Some clones in this sample may be carry-over from other donors' samples. In nucleotides, the CDR3 is TGTGCCAGCAGTTTGGACAGGGGCGATGATGGCTACACCTTC. This sequence encodes CASSLDRGDDGYTF.